Below, 27 T cell receptor beta chains from the same sample are listed, as sequenced in a study of PD-L1 blockade in urothelial cancer. This table comes from immunoSEQ multiplex PCR, and its TCRdb copy is limited to in-frame clones, with some not included. The table records roughly 56,000 clones, approximately 80% of them present only once. This sample comprised PBMCs, obtained around atezolizumab (anti-PD-L1) treatment. The origin of the receptors is a man in his 70s with urothelial cancer.

This clone has just one count. The J gene is TRBJ2-3, the V gene TRBV14; 7 bases fit TRBD2. Losses at the gene ends were 4 bases for V and 6 bases for J; bases not matched to a gene: 10. Germline assignment: CDR1 SGHDN and CDR2 FVKESK. This CDR3 region has 15 residues. As DNA, the CDR3 is TGTGCCAGCAGCCGGGACTCCCCGCGGGGGGATACGCAGTATTTT. It specifies CASSRDSPRGDTQYF.

The J gene is TRBJ2-7, the V gene TRBV27; tentative D call: TRBD2 (5 bases). The CDR3 is made up of 16 amino acids. Trimming took off 7 bases at V and 0 bases at J, with 19 bases between the two ends. CDR1 MNHEY and CDR2 SMNVEV come from the germline V gene (reference sequence). CDR3 residues: CASTTRSGLSSYEQYF. As DNA, the CDR3 is TGTGCCAGCACTACAAGATCAGGACTTAGCTCCTACGAGCAGTACTTC.

J is TRBJ2-6 and V is TRBV5-4, with D perhaps matching TRBD2 (7 bases). Trimming left V 2 bases short and J 1 base short, with 13 bases between. Germline V gene data show CDR1 as SGHNT and CDR2 as YYREEE (reference sequence). This CDR3 comprises 17 residues. CDR3 in DNA: TGTGCCAGCAGCTTCGGCAGGGGACTATCTGGGGCCAACGTCCTGACTTTC. Its protein product is CASSFGRGLSGANVLTF.

CDR3 sequence: CASSREASGSSYNEQFF. CDR3 DNA: TGCGCCAGCAGCCGGGAGGCTAGCGGCAGCTCCTACAATGAGCAGTTCTTC. The J gene is TRBJ2-1, the V gene TRBV5-1; 7 bases align to TRBD2. This CDR3 region has 17 residues. Germline V lookup: CDR1 SGHRS, CDR2 YFSETQ. The J segment lost 0 bases and the V segment lost 4 bases, leaving 10 bases of the junction unmatched.

The gene calls are TRBV30 and TRBJ2-7; 10 bases are a match to TRBD2. With V trimmed by 5 bases and J by 3 bases, 7 bases remained unmatched. CDR1 GTSNPN and CDR2 SVGIG come from the germline V gene (reference sequence). The CDR3 has 14 residues. CDR3 protein: CAWGIAGGGYEQYF. The CDR3 DNA sequence: TGTGCCTGGGGTATAGCGGGAGGTGGCTACGAGCAGTACTTC.

J is TRBJ2-1 and V is TRBV5-6, with 10 bases matching TRBD2. The CDR3 contains 15 residues. Trimming at V came to 0 bases and at J to 9 bases, leaving 6 bases not matched to a gene. Germline-derived CDR1 and CDR2 are SGHDT and YYEEEE. The CDR3 reads CASSLAPAGGPEQFF. The CDR3 DNA is TGTGCCAGCAGCTTGGCCCCAGCGGGAGGGCCTGAGCAGTTCTTC.

The J gene is TRBJ2-2, the V gene TRBV11-3; a possible D gene is TRBD2 (5 bases). Germline CDR1 SGHNT, CDR2 YENEEA. V was cut by 6 bases and J by 0 bases, with 8 bases left in between. The CDR3 totals 14 residues. CDR3 residues: CASRRAANTGELFF. CDR3 sequence (DNA): TGTGCCAGCAGGCGGGCCGCGAACACCGGGGAGCTGTTTTTT.

V and J are TRBV10-1 and TRBJ2-5; TRBD1 agrees at 7 bases. The length of the CDR3 is 13 residues. V gave up 8 bases and J gave up 4 bases; unmatched junction bases: 7. Germline CDR1 reads WNHNN; CDR2 reads SYGVQD (reference sequence). In DNA form, the CDR3 reads TGCGCCAGCTCCAGGACAGGAGCAGAGACCCAGTACTTC. It yields the protein CASSRTGAETQYF.

The chain has TRBV19 and TRBJ2-2; possible D gene TRBD1, 6 bases. Trimming cost V 6 bases and J 1 base, with 9 bases left between them. This CDR3 contains 14 residues. Germline V gene sequence: CDR1 LNHDA, CDR2 SQIVND (reference sequence). The CDR3 reads CASRTQGNTGELFF. DNA of the CDR3: TGTGCCAGTAGGACACAGGGGAACACCGGGGAGCTGTTTTTT. Together with reference TRBV19 and TRBJ2-2, the CDR3 gives the full variable domain: DGGITQSPKYLFRKEGQNVTLSCEQNLNHDAMYWYRQDPGQGLRLIYYSQIVNDFQKGDIAEGYSVSREKKESFPLTVTSAQKNPTAFYLCASRTQGNTGELFFGEGSRLTVL.

The chain uses TRBV2 and TRBJ1-2; 8 nucleotides agree with TRBD1. V dropped 6 bases and J dropped 7; count of bases not matched to a gene: 10. Looked up from germline, CDR1 is SNHLY and CDR2 is FYNNEI. The CDR3 length is 14 residues. CDR3 residues: CASRADRDPLGYTF. CDR3 nucleotide sequence: TGTGCCAGCAGAGCGGACAGGGACCCTCTTGGCTACACCTTC.

This chain links TRBV5-1 with TRBJ1-4, with 8 bases aligning to TRBD1. Germline V gene lookup returns CDR1 SGHRS and CDR2 YFSETQ. Trimming at V came to 0 bases and at J to 4 bases, leaving 2 bases not matched to a gene. This CDR3 has 15 amino acids. The DNA of the CDR3 is TGCGCCAGCAGCTTGGCGGGACAGGTTAATGAAAAACTGTTTTTT. This encodes CASSLAGQVNEKLFF.

This clone was counted only a few times. This chain uses TRBV27 with TRBJ2-3, with D possibly being TRBD2 (8 bases). Germline V CDR1 and CDR2: MNHEY, SMNVEV (reference sequence). The CDR3 extends over 16 amino acids. V dropped 4 bases and J dropped 1 base, with 15 bases sitting between them. The DNA of the CDR3 is TGTGCCAGCAGTTCGGGGACAGCGGGGGGCACAGATACGCAGTATTTT. Amino acids: CASSSGTAGGTDTQYF.

The rearrangement joins TRBV7-2 to TRBJ2-5, with D maybe TRBD1 (6 bases). V lost 4 bases and J 4 bases, leaving 10 bases between the germline ends. The length of the CDR3 is 13 residues. Looked up from germline, CDR1 is SGHTA and CDR2 is FQGNSA. The CDR3: CASSSWGRETQYF. The DNA of the CDR3 is TGTGCCAGCAGCTCCTGGGGGCGAGAGACCCAGTACTTC.

The CDR3 region has the DNA TGTGCCAGCAGCGTACGGGCCGCGGGTAATGAAAAACTGTTTTTT. Amino acids: CASSVRAAGNEKLFF. The chain employs TRBV9 and TRBJ1-4; D is ambiguous. The CDR3 extends over 15 amino acids. Trimming took 1 base from V and 4 from J, leaving 11 bases between them. The germline CDR1 and CDR2 sequences are SGDLS and YYNGEE.

The J gene is TRBJ2-3, the V gene TRBV9; D possibly corresponds to TRBD2 (6 bases). The germline CDR1 and CDR2 sequences are SGDLS and YYNGEE. The CDR3 is 12 residues long. Trimming shortened V by 6 bases and J by 6 bases, and 11 bases separated the two germline ends. The CDR3 protein is CASNSGADTQYF. CDR3 nucleotides: TGTGCCAGCAATTCGGGAGCCGATACGCAGTATTTT. The full variable domain, in which reference TRBV9 and TRBJ2-3 provide the parts outside the CDR3, is DSGVTQTPKHLITATGQRVTLRCSPRSGDLSVYWYQQSLDQGLQFLIQYYNGEERAKGNILERFSAQQFPDLHSELNLSSLELGDSALYFCASNSGADTQYFGPGTRLTVL.

The chain employs TRBV28 and TRBJ2-1; D perhaps matches TRBD2 (6 bases). V was pared by 3 bases and J by 8 bases, with 11 bases between. CDR3 size: 13 residues. Germline V gene sequence: CDR1 MDHEN, CDR2 SYDVKM. DNA for the CDR3: TGTGCCAGCAGTTTCTCGGGGGTCTATGAGCAGTTCTTC. Its protein product is CASSFSGVYEQFF.

V and J are TRBV6-1 and TRBJ2-7, with D possibly matching TRBD2 (6 bases). This CDR3 is built from 14 residues. V was pared by 6 bases and J by 2 bases, with 14 bases between. Germline values: CDR1 MNHNS, CDR2 SASEGT. For the CDR3, the DNA is TGTGCCAGCAGGAAAAGGGAGGTCCCCTACGAGCAGTACTTC. Translation gives CASRKREVPYEQYF.

This sequence joins TRBV7-2 and TRBJ1-1, with a weak D call TRBD1 (5 bases). The germline V gene has CDR1 SGHTA and CDR2 FQGNSA. The CDR3 extends over 14 amino acids. The germline V and J ends were trimmed by 2 bases and 4 bases, with 11 bases remaining between them. The CDR3 sequence is CASSLNQGSTEAFF. In DNA form, the CDR3 reads TGTGCCAGCAGCTTAAATCAGGGTTCCACTGAAGCTTTCTTT.

The genes are TRBV7-9 and TRBJ2-3, with 10 bases identical to TRBD1. The length of the CDR3 is 14 residues. With 4 bases clipped from V and 4 bases from J, the junction kept 2 bases outside the gene matches. CDR1 and CDR2 (germline): SEHNR, FQNEAQ (reference sequence). The CDR3 bases are TGTGCCAGCAGCTATGGGACAGGGGCAGATACGCAGTATTTT. Translation: CASSYGTGADTQYF.

The gene calls are TRBV5-4 and TRBJ2-7, with TRBD1 matching over 7 bases. V dropped 0 bases and J dropped 3; count of bases not matched to a gene: 6. This CDR3 contains 15 residues. Germline CDR1 is SGHNT and CDR2 is YYREEE (reference sequence). The DNA for the CDR3 is TGTGCCAGCAGCTTGGGGGACAGAAGGATCTACGAGCAGTACTTC. This codes for CASSLGDRRIYEQYF.

This clone has a handful of counts. The chain recombines TRBV5-4 with TRBJ2-4; TRBD1 aligns across 8 bases. The germline CDR1 and CDR2 sequences are SGHNT and YYREEE (reference sequence). The CDR3 loop spans 13 amino acids. Trimming took 2 bases from V and 7 from J; bases not matched to a gene: 2. CDR3 DNA sequence: TGTGCCAGCAGCTTCACAGGGGGTAACATTCAGTACTTC. Protein product: CASSFTGGNIQYF.

The chain combines TRBV5-1 with TRBJ2-7, with D maybe TRBD1 (7 bases). The V end was cut by 0 bases, the J end by 3 bases, with 13 bases between. This CDR3 is built from 15 residues. CDR1 and CDR2 from the germline V gene are SGHRS and YFSETQ. CDR3 protein: CASSLVRQGGYEQYF. CDR3 DNA: TGCGCCAGCAGCTTGGTAAGACAGGGAGGCTACGAGCAGTACTTC.

This clone occurred once. The chain combines TRBV2 with TRBJ1-5; D is unclear. V was shortened by 5 bases and J by 3 bases, with 14 bases between the two germline ends. The germline gives CDR1 SNHLY, CDR2 FYNNEI. The length of the CDR3 is 15 residues. CDR3 residues: CASSPGRGPNQPQHF. The CDR3 DNA reads as TGTGCCAGCAGTCCCGGCAGAGGGCCCAATCAGCCCCAGCATTTT.

The chain uses TRBV5-1 and TRBJ2-1, with D tentatively TRBD1 (7 bases). The V gene's germline CDR1 is SGHRS and CDR2 YFSETQ. Trimming left V 3 bases short and J 8 bases short, with 15 bases between. The CDR3 loop spans 14 amino acids. CDR3 sequence (DNA): TGCGCCAGCAGCTCGTCTGGAGGGGGCTATGAGCAGTTCTTC. It encodes CASSSSGGGYEQFF.

V is TRBV5-1 and J is TRBJ2-2; the D is unclear. The CDR3 has 14 residues. V lost 1 base, J lost 2 bases, and 6 bases lay in between. The germline V gene has CDR1 SGHRS and CDR2 YFSETQ. This CDR3 reads CASSLPDNTGELFF. CDR3 nucleotides: TGCGCCAGCAGCTTGCCAGATAACACCGGGGAGCTGTTTTTT. The full variable domain, rest sourced from reference TRBV5-1 and TRBJ2-2, is KAGVTQTPRYLIKTRGQQVTLSCSPISGHRSVSWYQQTPGQGLQFLFEYFSETQRNKGNFPGRFSGRQFSNSRSEMNVSTLELGDSALYLCASSLPDNTGELFFGEGSRLTVL.

J is TRBJ2-3 and V is TRBV7-9; no firm D call. The CDR3 extends over 14 amino acids. Per the germline V gene, CDR1 is SEHNR and CDR2 is FQNEAQ (reference sequence). With 1 base removed from V and 2 bases from J, the gap between germline ends came to 7 bases. The CDR3 coding sequence is TGTGCCAGCAGCTTAGACTCCAACACAGATACGCAGTATTTT. Protein: CASSLDSNTDTQYF.

This sequence joins TRBV6-1 and TRBJ2-6; 8 bases match TRBD2. The CDR3 has 14 amino acids. The V gene end was trimmed by 4 bases and the J gene end by 9 bases; junction bases not matched to a gene: 5. Per germline, CDR1 MNHNS and CDR2 SASEGT. The DNA for the CDR3 is TGTGCCAGCAGTGCCGGACTAGCAGTCAACGTCCTGACTTTC. It specifies CASSAGLAVNVLTF.